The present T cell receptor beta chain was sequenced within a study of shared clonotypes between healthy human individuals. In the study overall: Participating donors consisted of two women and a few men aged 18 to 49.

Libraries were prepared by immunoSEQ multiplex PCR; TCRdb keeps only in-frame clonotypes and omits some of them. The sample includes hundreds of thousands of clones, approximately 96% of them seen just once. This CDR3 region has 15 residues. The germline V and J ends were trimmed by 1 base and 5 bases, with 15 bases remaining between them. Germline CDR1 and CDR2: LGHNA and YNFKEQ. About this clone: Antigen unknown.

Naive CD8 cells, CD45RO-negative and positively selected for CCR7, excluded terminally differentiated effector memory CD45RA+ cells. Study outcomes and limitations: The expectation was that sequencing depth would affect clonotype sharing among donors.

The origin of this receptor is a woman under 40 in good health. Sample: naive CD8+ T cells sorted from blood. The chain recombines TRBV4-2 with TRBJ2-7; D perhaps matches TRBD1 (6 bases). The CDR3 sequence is CASSQVLMGADEQYF. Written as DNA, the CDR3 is TGTGCCAGCAGCCAAGTGTTGATGGGGGCCGACGAGCAGTACTTC.